A single T cell receptor beta chain is shown here with its context. Its specificity is unknown. Using immunoSEQ multiplex PCR, the repertoire was profiled, and TCRdb retains in-frame clones only, with some absent. Of 2 million to 2.5 million clones listed, over 85% were seen once; the top ten hold under 0.15%. CD4+ cell separation produced CD45RA+ naive and CD45RA-negative memory subsets. Trimming removed 6 bases at V and 0 bases at J, with 9 bases between. Germline CDR1 reads KGHSH; CDR2 reads LQKENI. This CDR3 region has 13 residues. These data come from a study of shared clonotypes between healthy human individuals. Study-level results: With a few donors compared, about 5.2% of naive CD4 clonotypes were shared. In general, naive subsets displayed greater estimated richness than memory subsets did.

Sequences were obtained from naive CD4+ T cells sorted from blood. Subset here: CD45RA+ positively selected. The chain has TRBV18 and TRBJ2-7, with D perhaps TRBD2 (6 bases). The TCR sequence derives from a man aged 18 to 35 in good health. Written as DNA, the CDR3 is TGTGCCAGCTCCGCAGCGGGCTCCTACGAGCAGTACTTC. Amino acid sequence: CASSAAGSYEQYF.